This is a list of T cell receptor beta chains from one sample in a study of Ad26.COV2.S vaccination and SARS-CoV-2 variants. The table came from immunoSEQ multiplex PCR; TCRdb's copy has only in-frame clones and leaves some out. The sample contains about 680,000 clones, 89% of which appear only once. The sample was peripheral blood, taken in a trial of Ad26.COV2.S vaccine versus placebo. The receptors come from a person between 18 and 60 years old who received the Ad26.COV2.S COVID-19 vaccine or a placebo. Both conserved end residues are part of each CDR3. The D gene is left open where the match is weak. The size entry is marked missing in some rows and otherwise reads once, few, many or a size class.

cdr3_length j_call d_call clone_size v_call cdr3_aa cdr3_nt
15 TRBJ2-3 . . TRBV3-1/TRBV3-2 CASSQALALRVTQYF TGTGCCAGCAGCCAAGCACTAGCTCTGCGGGTTACGCAGTATTTT
16 TRBJ2-7 TRBD1 . TRBV4-3 CASSQVLAGGSYEQYF TGCGCCAGCAGCCAAGTCTTGGCAGGGGGATCCTACGAGCAGTACTTC
13 TRBJ2-7 . . TRBV24-1 CATSDPGAYEQYF TGTGCCACCAGTGATCCCGGCGCCTACGAGCAGTACTTC
13 TRBJ1-2 TRBD1 . TRBV7-9 CASSMGQGGGYTF TGTGCCAGCAGCATGGGACAGGGCGGTGGCTACACCTTC
15 TRBJ2-5 TRBD2 . TRBV9 CASSVGAGGLETQYF TGTGCCAGCAGCGTAGGAGCGGGGGGGTTAGAGACCCAGTACTTC
14 TRBJ2-3 TRBD1 . TRBV10-3 CAIRAGQGTDTQYF TGTGCCATCAGAGCCGGACAGGGCACAGATACGCAGTATTTT
13 TRBJ2-7 . . TRBV10-3 CAISDQESYEQYF TGTGCCATCAGTGATCAGGAATCCTACGAGCAGTACTTC
14 TRBJ2-5 . once TRBV30 CAWSPPTEKETQYF TGTGCCTGGAGTCCCCCGACAGAAAAAGAGACCCAGTACTTC
14 TRBJ1-1 . . TRBV7-9 CASSYQGGNTEAFF TGTGCCAGCAGCTATCAGGGAGGGAACACTGAAGCTTTCTTT
14 TRBJ2-7 . . TRBV11-2 CASSLLGWLEEQYF TGTGCCAGCAGCCTCCTCGGGTGGCTAGAGGAGCAGTACTTC
14 TRBJ1-1 . once TRBV2 CASSVWGRNTEAFF TGTGCCAGCAGTGTGTGGGGCAGAAACACTGAAGCTTTCTTT
16 TRBJ2-1 . . TRBV30 CAWSVGLVSGYNEQFF TGTGCCTGGAGTGTCGGTTTAGTAAGTGGCTACAATGAGCAGTTCTTC
16 TRBJ2-1 . . TRBV5-1 CATSASSVGAYNEQFF TGCGCCACCTCCGCTTCCTCCGTGGGGGCGTACAATGAGCAGTTCTTC
13 TRBJ1-2 TRBD1 . TRBV30 CACATGENYGYTF TGTGCCTGCGCGACAGGGGAGAACTATGGCTACACCTTC
15 TRBJ2-1 TRBD2 . TRBV5-1 CASQGLAGSYNEQFF TGCGCCAGCCAGGGACTAGCGGGGTCCTACAATGAGCAGTTCTTC
14 TRBJ1-1 . . TRBV4-3 CASSQDSADTEAFF TGCGCCAGCAGCCAAGATTCGGCAGATACTGAAGCTTTCTTT
13 TRBJ2-3 . once TRBV5-4 CASSTSGTDTQYF TGTGCCAGCAGCACCTCGGGCACAGATACGCAGTATTTT
16 TRBJ2-3 TRBD2 . TRBV4-2 CASSQDASGATDTQYF TGTGCCAGCAGCCAAGACGCTAGCGGGGCCACGGATACGCAGTATTTT
15 TRBJ1-6 TRBD1 few TRBV11-2 CASSPGQALFSPLHF TGTGCCAGCAGCCCCGGACAGGCCCTTTTTTCACCCCTCCACTTT
13 TRBJ1-1 . . TRBV12-5 CASGLGVNTEAFF TGTGCTAGTGGTTTAGGGGTAAACACTGAAGCTTTCTTT
17 TRBJ1-5 . . TRBV7-8 CASSPRGGAMGNQPQHF TGTGCCAGCAGCCCCCGGGGGGGGGCGATGGGCAATCAGCCCCAGCATTTT
14 TRBJ2-7 TRBD1 few TRBV7-9 CASSSGTALYEQYF TGTGCCAGCAGCTCCGGGACAGCCCTATACGAGCAGTACTTC
14 TRBJ2-3 TRBD2 . TRBV7-2 CASGGTSGGDTQYF TGTGCCAGCGGCGGGACTAGCGGAGGGGATACGCAGTATTTT
17 TRBJ2-7 TRBD1 once TRBV4-1 CASSQDLMTGFTNEQYF TGCGCCAGCAGCCAAGACCTAATGACAGGGTTTACCAACGAGCAGTACTTC
14 TRBJ1-1 . . TRBV5-1 CASSSDHVGTEAFF TGCGCCAGCAGCTCAGACCATGTGGGCACTGAAGCTTTCTTT
16 TRBJ2-3 . . TRBV3-1/TRBV3-2 CASSLAAVGGSDTQYF TGTGCCAGCAGCTTAGCGGCGGTTGGGGGCAGTGATACGCAGTATTTT
14 TRBJ2-7 . . TRBV7-9 CASSPLGLGDNPYF TGTGCCAGCAGCCCCTTAGGGTTAGGGGACAATCCGTACTTC
12 TRBJ2-5 . . TRBV30 CACSLQGKTQYF TGTGCCTGTTCACTACAGGGAAAGACCCAGTACTTC
19 TRBJ2-3 TRBD2 . TRBV7-2 CASSLRLAGGISSTDTQYF TGTGCCAGCAGCTTACGACTAGCGGGAGGGATTTCTAGCACAGATACGCAGTATTTT
16 TRBJ2-1 TRBD2 . TRBV7-2 CASSQTLAGGRGEQFF TGTGCCAGCAGCCAAACACTAGCGGGGGGGCGTGGTGAGCAGTTCTTC
16 TRBJ2-3 . . TRBV1 CTSSREPGLGLGTQYF TGCACCAGCAGCCGCGAACCGGGACTAGGACTGGGTACGCAGTATTTT
12 TRBJ1-1 . . TRBV30 CAWSVRADEAFF TGTGCCTGGAGTGTACGGGCAGATGAAGCTTTCTTT
13 TRBJ2-7 . . TRBV7-2 CASSLDRAYEQYF TGTGCCAGCAGCTTAGACAGAGCCTACGAGCAGTACTTC
13 TRBJ1-4 . . TRBV18 CASSLQGMKKLFF TGTGCCAGCTCACTCCAGGGAATGAAAAAACTGTTTTTT
15 TRBJ2-5 TRBD1 . TRBV3-1/TRBV3-2 CASSRPTGVKETQYF TGTGCCAGCAGCCGACCGACAGGGGTTAAAGAGACCCAGTACTTC
19 TRBJ2-6 . . TRBV9 CASSDRSGQRFSGANVLTF TGTGCCAGCAGCGACAGGTCGGGACAACGATTCTCTGGGGCCAACGTCCTGACTTTC
16 TRBJ2-3 TRBD2 . TRBV14 CASSQEGSGRPGTQYF TGTGCCAGCAGCCAAGAAGGTAGCGGGAGGCCCGGTACGCAGTATTTT
12 TRBJ1-2 . . TRBV12-3/TRBV12-4 CASSLGGDGYTF TGTGCCAGCAGTTTAGGGGGAGATGGCTACACCTTC
16 TRBJ2-7 . . TRBV7-2 CASSSAAAGSSYEQYF TGTGCCAGCAGCTCCGCCGCGGCGGGGAGCTCCTACGAGCAGTACTTC
13 TRBJ2-7 TRBD1 . TRBV5-5 CASTRTGAYEQYF TGTGCCAGCACGAGAACAGGGGCTTACGAGCAGTACTTC
14 TRBJ1-1 . . TRBV6-6 CASSYIGAGTEAFF TGTGCCAGCAGTTACATAGGGGCCGGCACTGAAGCTTTCTTT
17 TRBJ2-3 TRBD2 . TRBV5-1 CASSGGLAGSTADTQYF TGCGCCAGCAGCGGGGGACTAGCGGGTTCCACGGCAGATACGCAGTATTTT
15 TRBJ2-7 TRBD2 . TRBV3-1/TRBV3-2 CASSAASGPSYEQYF TGTGCCAGCAGTGCAGCTAGCGGCCCCTCCTACGAGCAGTACTTC
13 TRBJ1-6 . . TRBV18 CASSDSYNSPLHF TGTGCCAGCTCAGACTCCTATAATTCACCCCTCCACTTT
14 TRBJ1-6 . . TRBV3-1/TRBV3-2 CASSQAYPGSPLHF TGTGCCAGCAGCCAAGCCTATCCGGGTTCACCCCTCCACTTT
18 TRBJ2-1 TRBD2 once TRBV27 CASSFRLAVPVSYNEQFF TGTGCCAGCAGTTTTAGACTAGCGGTCCCTGTATCCTACAATGAGCAGTTCTTC
14 TRBJ2-3 TRBD1 . TRBV11-2 CASSLGQGGDTQYF TGTGCCAGCAGCTTGGGACAGGGGGGGGATACGCAGTATTTT
17 TRBJ1-6 TRBD1 . TRBV5-1 CASSLGGQSSYNSPLHF TGCGCCAGCAGCTTGGGGGGACAGAGCTCCTATAATTCACCCCTCCACTTT
14 TRBJ2-7 . . TRBV2 CASRMLDSSYEQYF TGTGCCAGCAGGATGTTAGATAGCTCCTACGAGCAGTACTTC
13 TRBJ1-1 . . TRBV11-2 CASLGPGNTEAFF TGTGCCAGCTTGGGACCTGGTAACACTGAAGCTTTCTTT
14 TRBJ2-7 . . TRBV6-5 CASSTVGGPYEQYF TGTGCCAGCAGTACCGTCGGGGGCCCCTACGAGCAGTACTTC
18 TRBJ1-3 TRBD1 . TRBV15 CATSRVRQGAGSGNTIYF TGTGCCACCAGCAGGGTACGACAGGGGGCTGGCTCTGGAAACACCATATATTTT
14 TRBJ2-5 . . TRBV5-1 CASSSSAGQETQYF TGCGCCAGCAGCTCCTCAGCAGGTCAAGAGACCCAGTACTTC